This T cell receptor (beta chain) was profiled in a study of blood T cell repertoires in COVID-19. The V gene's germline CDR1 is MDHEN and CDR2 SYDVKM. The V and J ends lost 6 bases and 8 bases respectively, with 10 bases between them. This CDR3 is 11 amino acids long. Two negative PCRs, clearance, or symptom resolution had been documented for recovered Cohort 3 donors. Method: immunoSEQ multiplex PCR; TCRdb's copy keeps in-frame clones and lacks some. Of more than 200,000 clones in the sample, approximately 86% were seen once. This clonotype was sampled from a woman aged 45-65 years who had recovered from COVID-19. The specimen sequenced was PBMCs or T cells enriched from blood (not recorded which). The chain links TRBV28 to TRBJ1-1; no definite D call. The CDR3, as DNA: TGTGCCAGCAGGTCCCCAGTAGAAGCTTTCTTT. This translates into CASRSPVEAFF.